The 30 T cell receptor beta chains below come from one sample, sequenced in a study of blood T cell repertoires in COVID-19 (dated by TCRdb to 2019 to 2021). Libraries were prepared through the immunoSEQ multiplex PCR assay. The clones in this table, taken by TCRdb from immuneACCESS, are in-frame only. Not every clone is retained; where verified, under half of the shortfall comes from an unresolved V gene, and the cause of the rest is unknown. The sample has fewer than 400,000 clones on record, 70% to 90% of them singletons. Roughly 2.3% of the sample rests with the top ten. The sequenced material came from PBMCs or T cells enriched from blood (not recorded which). The receptor source for this set is a man aged 30 to 45 who had recovered from COVID-19.

The genes are TRBV7-9 and TRBJ2-7; D perhaps matches TRBD1 (5 bases). The CDR3 is made up of 15 amino acids. CDR1 is SEHNR and CDR2 is FQNEAQ in the germline V gene (reference sequence). Trimming left V 1 base short and J 3 bases short, with 13 bases between. The CDR3 DNA reads as TGTGCCAGCAGCTTAGATGCAGGGTTGGGCTACGAGCAGTACTTC. This translates into CASSLDAGLGYEQYF.

The J gene is TRBJ1-2, the V gene TRBV20-1; 7 positions match TRBD1. This CDR3 has 13 residues. CDR1 is DFQATT and CDR2 is SNEGSKA in the germline V gene (reference sequence). V was pared by 4 bases and J by 7 bases, with 9 bases of the junction left unmatched. The DNA of the CDR3 is TGCAGTGCTATTGACAGGGTCGCGTCTGGCTACACCTTC. It is translated as CSAIDRVASGYTF.

The chain employs TRBV18 and TRBJ1-2; D is ambiguous. V was cut by 0 bases and J by 7 bases, with 12 bases left in between. The CDR3 extends over 14 amino acids. Germline V gives CDR1 KGHSH, CDR2 LQKENI. CDR3 amino acids: CASSPPSYTGGYTF. The CDR3 coding sequence is TGTGCCAGCTCACCACCGTCCTACACGGGTGGCTACACCTTC.

The sample holds a few counts of this clone. The V gene is TRBV7-2, the J gene TRBJ1-3; D ambiguous. This CDR3 contains 15 residues. V was shortened by 1 base and J by 2 bases, with 9 bases between the two germline ends. Germline CDR1 and CDR2: SGHTA and FQGNSA. The CDR3, as DNA: TGTGCCAGCAGCTTAGAAGTAGTTGCTGGAAACACCATATATTTT. It is translated as CASSLEVVAGNTIYF.

V gene TRBV24-1 combines with J gene TRBJ1-2; maybe TRBD1 (6 bases). This CDR3 has 23 residues. Trimming left V 12 bases short and J 0 bases short, with 43 bases between. Germline-derived CDR1 and CDR2 are KGHDR and SFDVKD. This CDR3 is CAPQMNRVSVTKTPSRANYGYTF. The CDR3 coding sequence is TGTGCCCCCCAAATGAACAGGGTGAGCGTGACTAAGACTCCCTCCAGGGCTAACTATGGCTACACCTTC.

This rearrangement joins TRBV19 to TRBJ1-2; TRBD1 is a possible D gene (6 bases). There are 15 residues in the CDR3. The ends were cut back, 4 bases at V and 1 base at J, with 13 bases in the middle. CDR1 LNHDA and CDR2 SQIVND come from the germline V gene (reference sequence). Here the CDR3 DNA reads TGTGCCAGTAGTACTTACAGGGAGATTAACTATGGCTACACCTTC. This codes for CASSTYREINYGYTF.

This clone was observed many times. This chain links TRBV9 with TRBJ1-5, with 9 positions matching TRBD1. J gave up 7 bases and V 3 bases, and 5 bases lay outside the gene matches. The germline V gene has CDR1 SGDLS and CDR2 YYNGEE. The CDR3 is made up of 14 amino acids. CDR3 DNA: TGTGCCAGCAGCGGAGGGGACAGGGTCCAGCCCCAGCATTTT. This encodes CASSGGDRVQPQHF.

V gene TRBV3-1 (or the pseudogene TRBV3-2) combines with J gene TRBJ1-1, with 7 bases identical to TRBD1. This CDR3 spans 20 amino acids. Per germline, CDR1 LGHDT and CDR2 YNNKEL (reference sequence). J gave up 1 base and V 2 bases, and 19 bases lay outside the gene matches. The CDR3 region has the DNA TGTGCCAGCAGCCAATTGCGGATAGGGGGCGCATGGTTAAAGAACACTGAAGCTTTCTTT. It codes for CASSQLRIGGAWLKNTEAFF.

This rearrangement joins TRBV9 to TRBJ1-5; 7 bases are a match to TRBD1. V lost 5 bases to trimming and J lost 2 bases; unmatched junction nucleotides: 4. This CDR3 spans 14 amino acids. Germline CDR1 SGDLS, CDR2 YYNGEE. The CDR3 is CASSGGTGNQPQHF. CDR3 coding DNA: TGTGCCAGCAGTGGTGGGACAGGCAATCAGCCCCAGCATTTT.

The chain is built from TRBV9 and TRBJ1-1, with TRBD1 as a possible D gene (5 bases). The CDR3 has 15 residues. Trimming removed 0 bases from V and 6 bases from J, with 15 bases in between. The germline V gene has CDR1 SGDLS and CDR2 YYNGEE. DNA of the CDR3: TGTGCCAGCAGCGTAGTAGGGGCTCAGGTCGCTGAAGCTTTCTTT. Protein sequence: CASSVVGAQVAEAFF.

CDR3 nucleotides: TGTGCCAGCAGCTTCGGAACAGCTAACTATGGCTACACCTTC. Amino acid sequence: CASSFGTANYGYTF. The rearrangement uses TRBV5-6 and TRBJ1-2; D remains ambiguous. V lost 2 bases to trimming and J lost 0 bases, with 8 bases between them. CDR1 and CDR2 from the germline V gene are SGHDT and YYEEEE. The CDR3 has 14 amino acids.

V gene TRBV19 combines with J gene TRBJ1-2, with 9 bases that match TRBD1. CDR3 length equals 15 residues. The germline V gene has CDR1 LNHDA and CDR2 SQIVND (reference sequence). Losses at the gene ends were 7 bases for V and 4 bases for J; bases not matched to a gene: 10. Written as DNA, the CDR3 is TGTGCCAGTATCGCGGGACAGGGCCTTTCCTATGGCTACACCTTC. It translates to CASIAGQGLSYGYTF.

J is TRBJ1-2 and V is TRBV5-5; 9 nucleotides align to TRBD1. Germline V gene data show CDR1 as SGHKS and CDR2 as YYEKEE (reference sequence). V lost 3 bases and J lost 7; bases outside the gene matches: 7. The CDR3 length is 14 residues. DNA for the CDR3: TGTGCCAGCAGCTCGGGACAGGGCCTCATTGGCTACACCTTC. Its translation: CASSSGQGLIGYTF.

In its sample, this clone was seen once. The chain employs TRBV6-5 and TRBJ1-2, with TRBD1 matching 7 bases. Germline trimming cut 7 bases from V and 6 bases from J; bases unmatched to any gene: 14. This CDR3 is 15 amino acids long. Looked up from germline, CDR1 is MNHEY and CDR2 is SVGAGI. The CDR3 reads CASIRDRSLKDGYTF. In DNA, the CDR3 is TGTGCCAGCATCCGGGACAGATCCCTTAAGGATGGCTACACCTTC.

The chain uses TRBV7-2 and TRBJ2-4; 9 bases align to TRBD1. In germline, CDR1 is SGHTA, CDR2 FQGNSA. CDR3 length: 16 residues. V lost 4 bases and J lost 3; bases outside the gene matches: 7. The CDR3 region is CASSSQGAWGKNIQYF. CDR3 DNA: TGTGCCAGCAGCTCACAGGGGGCTTGGGGCAAAAACATTCAGTACTTC.

V and J are TRBV10-3 and TRBJ2-2, with a possible D match to TRBD1 (7 bases). This CDR3 comprises 16 residues. Germline-derived CDR1 and CDR2 are ENHRY and SYGVKD. V lost 3 bases, J lost 4 bases, and 15 bases lay in between. The CDR3 sequence is CAISDRGEVSTGELFF. CDR3 DNA sequence: TGTGCCATCAGTGACAGGGGGGAAGTAAGCACCGGGGAGCTGTTTTTT.

The V call is TRBV7-2, the J call TRBJ2-7; 11 nucleotides match TRBD1. The ends lost 5 bases at V and 2 bases at J; junction bases unmatched: 5. The length of the CDR3 is 15 residues. CDR1 is SGHTA, CDR2 FQGNSA, per germline. The DNA of the CDR3 is TGTGCCAGCAGCGTCGCGGGACAGGGGGCCTACGAGCAGTACTTC. Encoded protein: CASSVAGQGAYEQYF.

CDR3 loop: CASSLKGSQYF. Written as DNA, the CDR3 is TGTGCCAGCAGTTTGAAGGGGTCCCAGTACTTC. This rearrangement joins TRBV6-5 to TRBJ2-5; perhaps TRBD1 as D (5 bases). Germline V gene lookup returns CDR1 MNHEY and CDR2 SVGAGI. V lost 4 bases to trimming and J lost 9 bases, with 9 bases between them. This CDR3 is built from 11 residues.

The chain combines TRBV4-3 with TRBJ2-3, with 8 bases aligning to TRBD2. With V trimmed by 0 bases and J by 1 base, 12 bases remained unmatched. CDR1 and CDR2 (germline): LGHNA, YSLEER. CDR3 length: 19 residues. The CDR3 loop reads CASSQDLAGGAFGTDTQYF. The CDR3 DNA reads as TGCGCCAGCAGCCAAGATCTTGCCGGGGGGGCCTTTGGCACAGATACGCAGTATTTT.

The chain employs TRBV29-1 and TRBJ1-1; D is ambiguous. The CDR3 loop spans 14 amino acids. Looked up from germline, CDR1 is SQVTM and CDR2 is ANQGSEA. The V end lost 6 bases, the J end lost 0 bases, and 14 bases lay between the germline ends. As DNA, the CDR3 is TGCAGCGTCGCACCGAGATTCATGAACACTGAAGCTTTCTTT. It yields the protein CSVAPRFMNTEAFF.

J is TRBJ1-5 and V is TRBV4-1; D is possibly TRBD1 (6 bases). This CDR3 comprises 15 residues. Trimming stripped 2 bases from V and 7 bases from J, with 15 bases between. Germline assignment: CDR1 MGHRA and CDR2 YSYEKL. The CDR3 loop is CASSQPGEGRQPQHF. CDR3 coding DNA: TGCGCCAGCAGCCAACCAGGGGAGGGTAGACAGCCCCAGCATTTT.

The gene calls are TRBV2 and TRBJ1-2; 7 bases align to TRBD1. Germline CDR1 is SNHLY and CDR2 is FYNNEI. The V segment lost 6 bases and the J segment 8 bases; nucleotides outside the gene matches: 9. The CDR3 totals 13 residues. The DNA of the CDR3 is TGTGCCAGCAGCCCCCGGGACAGAAGGGGCTACACCTTC. Protein: CASSPRDRRGYTF.

This rearrangement joins TRBV11-2 to TRBJ1-3, with D maybe TRBD1 (6 bases). Trimming removed 3 bases from V and 6 bases from J, with 21 bases in between. This CDR3 is 17 amino acids long. CDR1 and CDR2 (germline): SGHAT, FQNNGV. The DNA for the CDR3 is TGTGCCAGCAGCTTGGTAAAGTACACAGGGACGGAAAACACCATATATTTT. Amino acid sequence: CASSLVKYTGTENTIYF.

This chain connects TRBV5-4 to TRBJ1-1; a possible D gene is TRBD1 (5 bases). Germline V lookup: CDR1 SGHNT, CDR2 YYREEE (reference sequence). Trimming pared 2 bases from V and 3 bases from J, leaving 8 bases between. This CDR3 spans 13 amino acids. In DNA, the CDR3 is TGTGCCAGCAGCTTAGACAGCGACACTGAAGCTTTCTTT. Translation: CASSLDSDTEAFF.

This clone has a handful of counts. An end of the junction differs from the germline gene, which may be a read error. The chain has TRBV19 and TRBJ2-1; D is perhaps TRBD2 (6 bases). CDR3 length equals 14 residues. Germline CDR1 and CDR2: LNHDA and SQIVND (reference sequence). The CDR3 loop is CASSIGGGYIEQFF. In DNA form, the CDR3 reads TGTGCCAGTAGTATAGGAGGAGGGTACATTGAGCAGTTCTTC.

The V and J genes are TRBV6-5 and TRBJ1-1, with TRBD1 identical over 9 bases. J was trimmed by 3 bases and V by 7 bases; bases with no gene match: 9. CDR1 is MNHEY, CDR2 SVGAGI, per germline. CDR3 length: 15 amino acids. CDR3 amino acids: CASKNQQGAYTEAFF. CDR3 in DNA: TGTGCCAGCAAAAATCAACAGGGGGCTTACACTGAAGCTTTCTTT.

The table lists this clone with a count of one. The gene calls are TRBV5-4 and TRBJ2-7; 10 bases are a match to TRBD2. CDR3 size: 15 residues. Losses at the gene ends were 3 bases for V and 5 bases for J; bases not matched to a gene: 8. Per the germline V gene, CDR1 is SGHNT and CDR2 is YYREEE (reference sequence). CDR3 loop: CASSWGASGGHEQYF. The CDR3 DNA is TGTGCCAGCAGCTGGGGGGCTAGCGGGGGCCACGAGCAGTACTTC.

V usage is TRBV25-1 and J usage is TRBJ1-1; D is perhaps TRBD1 (5 bases). Trimming took off 5 bases at V and 4 bases at J, with 17 bases between the two ends. The CDR3 runs 15 residues. Per germline, CDR1 MGHDK and CDR2 SYGVNS. The CDR3 loop is CASSPSADGGTEAFF. CDR3 DNA sequence: TGTGCCAGCAGTCCGAGTGCCGACGGGGGCACTGAAGCTTTCTTT.

The chain is built from TRBV5-1 and TRBJ1-2, with TRBD1 identical over 7 bases. With 0 bases clipped from V and 6 bases from J, the junction kept 11 bases outside the gene matches. CDR1 is SGHRS and CDR2 is YFSETQ in the germline V gene. The CDR3 is 16 amino acids. The CDR3 nucleotides are TGCGCCAGCAGCTTGGTTGGTAGAGGGGGCGAAGATGGCTACACCTTC. Its protein is CASSLVGRGGEDGYTF.

This clone has only a few counts. The chain uses TRBV30 and TRBJ2-1; 11 bases match TRBD1. Germline V gene lookup returns CDR1 GTSNPN and CDR2 SVGIG (reference sequence). After removal of 0 bases from V and 4 bases from J, the junction contained 5 bases not matched to a gene. CDR3 length: 16 residues. The CDR3 is CAWSVSGTGGYNEQFF. The CDR3 DNA sequence: TGTGCCTGGAGTGTATCCGGGACAGGGGGTTACAATGAGCAGTTCTTC. The full variable domain, completed using reference TRBV30 and TRBJ2-1, is SQTIHQWPATLVQPVGSPLSLECTVEGTSNPNLYWYRQAAGRGLQLLFYSVGIGQISSEVPQNLSASRPQDRQFILSSKKLLLSDSGFYLCAWSVSGTGGYNEQFFGPGTRLTVL.